The present entry profiles one T cell receptor beta chain with its context. No antigen is known for it. These data are taken from a study of OX40 agonist ivuxolimab in advanced cancers. Study-wide results and caveats: CD8+ T cells averaged more expanded clones than CD4+.

Assay used: immunoSEQ multiplex PCR; TCRdb lists only in-frame clones, some missing. The table lists under 80,000 clones, 85% of them singletons, with approximately 4.3% in the top ten. Sample: CD4+ or CD8+ T cells sorted from blood, taken in a trial of the OX40 agonist ivuxolimab. The receptor was isolated from an adult with an advanced solid tumor such as melanoma, head and neck, liver or kidney cancer.

CDR3 sequence reads: CASSFFGRQGHGYTF. CDR3 sequence (DNA): TGTGCCAGCAGCTTTTTTGGTCGGCAGGGCCATGGCTACACCTTC. This chain connects TRBV5-6 to TRBJ1-2; TRBD1 is a possible D gene (5 bases). The V and J ends lost 2 bases and 6 bases respectively, with 17 bases between them. From germline, CDR1 is SGHDT and CDR2 YYEEEE. The CDR3 is 15 residues long. Based on the CDR3 plus reference TRBV5-6 and TRBJ1-2, the full variable domain is DAGVTQSPTHLIKTRGQQVTLRCSPKSGHDTVSWYQQALGQGPQFIFQYYEEEERQRGNFPDRFSGHQFPNYSSELNVNALLLGDSALYLCASSFFGRQGHGYTFGSGTRLTVV.